What follows are 10 T cell receptor beta chains derived from one specimen sequenced in a study of blood T cell repertoires in COVID-19. Here immunoSEQ multiplex PCR was the method, and the copy in TCRdb shows in-frame clones only, minus some. Here the sample spans some 200,000 clones, around 73% being singletons. The sample comprised PBMCs or T cells enriched from blood (not recorded which). The receptor set was obtained from a woman aged 50 to 60 who had recovered from COVID-19.

The chain has TRBV19 and TRBJ1-2; 8 bases align to TRBD1. V shed 3 bases, J shed 2 bases, and the junction held 2 bases outside the gene matches. CDR1 LNHDA and CDR2 SQIVND come from the germline V gene (reference sequence). The CDR3 contains 14 residues. The CDR3 DNA sequence: TGTGCCAGTAGTATGAGGACAGGGAACTATGGCTACACCTTC. Amino acid sequence: CASSMRTGNYGYTF.

The genes are TRBV18 and TRBJ2-1; D not resolved. The CDR3 loop spans 11 amino acids. Germline CDR1 is KGHSH and CDR2 is LQKENI. Trimming cost V 1 base and J 10 bases, with 5 bases left between them. As DNA, the CDR3 is TGTGCCAGCTCACCACAGCACGAGCAGTTCTTC. It is translated as CASSPQHEQFF.

V gene TRBV3-1 (or the pseudogene TRBV3-2) combines with J gene TRBJ1-4; D perhaps matches TRBD1 (5 bases). CDR1 and CDR2 (germline): LGHDT, YNNKEL (reference sequence). The V gene lost 7 bases and the J gene lost 0 bases, with 9 bases spanning the gap. CDR3 length: 14 residues. The CDR3 DNA follows: TGTGCCAGCACTAAGGGGCCAACTAATGAAAAACTGTTTTTT. Encoded protein: CASTKGPTNEKLFF.

The genes are TRBV7-6 and TRBJ2-5, with D unresolved. V was pared by 1 base and J by 2 bases, with 8 bases between. CDR3 size: 14 residues. Germline V CDR1 and CDR2: SGHVS, FNYEAQ. The CDR3 is CASSLGLTQETQYF. CDR3 coding DNA: TGTGCCAGCAGCTTAGGCCTTACACAAGAGACCCAGTACTTC.

In this sample, this clone turned up once. The chain links TRBV21-1 to TRBJ1-5; TRBD1 is taken as the D call from the table, unchecked against the DNA. TRBV21-1 is flagged as a pseudogene. The CDR3 loop spans 16 amino acids. The CDR3: CASGYKWDSWIQPQHF. CDR3 bases: TGTGCCAGCGGGTACAAGTGGGACAGTTGGATTCAGCCCCAGCATTTT.

The J gene is TRBJ2-7, the V gene TRBV7-2, with D possibly being TRBD2 (5 bases). Germline-derived CDR1 and CDR2 are SGHTA and FQGNSA. The CDR3 spans 15 residues. The V end was cut by 2 bases, the J end by 3 bases, with 14 bases between. CDR3 residues: CASSLRPGINYEQYF. CDR3 nucleotides: TGTGCCAGCAGCTTACGGCCCGGGATCAACTACGAGCAGTACTTC.

The chain is built from TRBV7-2 and TRBJ1-6; 10 bases are a match to TRBD1. The germline CDR1 and CDR2 sequences are SGHTA and FQGNSA. The ends lost 6 bases at V and 7 bases at J; junction bases unmatched: 0. This CDR3 spans 13 amino acids. The CDR3 coding sequence is TGTGCCAGCAGGGGACAGGGGAATTCACCCCTCCACTTT. As protein: CASRGQGNSPLHF.

The rearrangement links TRBV4-2 to TRBJ2-2; weak D call: TRBD2 (6 bases). The V and J ends lost 0 bases and 0 bases respectively, with 14 bases between them. Germline assignment: CDR1 LGHNA and CDR2 YNFKEQ. The CDR3 loop spans 18 amino acids. CDR3 sequence (DNA): TGTGCCAGCAGCCAAGAGACTGCTAGCGCTTCGAACACCGGGGAGCTGTTTTTT. Translating it yields CASSQETASASNTGELFF.

Points on this clone: Other DNA variants within this sample encode the same CDR3. This rearrangement joins TRBV5-1 to TRBJ2-1, with TRBD2 identical over 10 bases. Unmatched junction bases numbered 9, after V lost 0 bases and J lost 9 bases. This CDR3 comprises 16 residues. Germline-derived CDR1 and CDR2 are SGHRS and YFSETQ. CDR3 in DNA: TGCGCCAGCAGCTTGGGGGGGAGCGGGAGGGCCGGTGAGCAGTTCTTC. It codes for CASSLGGSGRAGEQFF. Complete variable domain (other parts from reference TRBV5-1 and TRBJ2-1): KAGVTQTPRYLIKTRGQQVTLSCSPISGHRSVSWYQQTPGQGLQFLFEYFSETQRNKGNFPGRFSGRQFSNSRSEMNVSTLELGDSALYLCASSLGGSGRAGEQFFGPGTRLTVL.

The V call is TRBV20-1, the J call TRBJ2-7; D remains unclear. V dropped 0 bases and J dropped 7 bases, with 7 bases sitting between them. Germline lookup yields CDR1 DFQATT and CDR2 SNEGSKA (reference sequence). CDR3 length: 11 amino acids. The CDR3 nucleotides are TGCAGTGCTAGAGATTGGCCAGAGCAGTACTTC. This sequence encodes CSARDWPEQYF.